This is a list of T cell receptor beta chains from one sample in a study of human CD8 memory T cell subsets. TCRdb re-analyzed the 5' RACE reads; it lists each CDR3 protein once, without DNA. This table lists thousands of distinct CDR3 sequences. The sample comprised CD8+ T cells from PBMCs. The receptors stem from a human donor in good health. The CDR3 runs from the conserved cysteine through the conserved F or W. Each record gives: J gene, clone size, V gene, CDR3 protein. Where a row states a size, it is once, few, many or the class of an expanded clone; other rows omit it.

>TRBJ1-1|NA|TRBV29-1
CSVARGNTEAFF
>TRBJ2-2|medium-sized|TRBV6-2/TRBV6-3
CASKGPSVETGELFF
>TRBJ2-1|NA|TRBV11-3
CASSLTGANEQFF
>TRBJ1-6|NA|TRBV28
CASSLSSPSPPLHF
>TRBJ2-7|medium-sized|TRBV12-5
CASGLASGYEQYF
>TRBJ2-3|medium-sized|TRBV29-1
CSVEALSGSPPPTDTQYF
>TRBJ2-7|NA|TRBV14
CASSYWTGPYEQYF
>TRBJ1-2|NA|TRBV10-2
CASSLQGPYGYTF
>TRBJ1-3|NA|TRBV5-1
CASSLGLQGLSGNTIYF
>TRBJ2-5|medium-sized|TRBV28
CASSDIETQYF
>TRBJ2-1|medium-sized|TRBV19
CASSTREISNEQFF
>TRBJ2-5|NA|TRBV19
CASSGGTGLHETQYF
>TRBJ2-7|NA|TRBV28
CASSDRANEQYF
>TRBJ2-1|NA|TRBV11-2
CASSLVGTSGIEQFF
>TRBJ2-5|NA|TRBV6-1
CASRPRGQETQYF